The 26 T cell receptor beta chains presented below share a single source sample, sequenced in a study of blood T cell repertoires in COVID-19. The assay was immunoSEQ multiplex PCR, and TCRdb's table has in-frame clones only and misses some. The table lists over 600,000 clones, approximately 90% of them singletons. Sequencing was done on a sample of peripheral blood. All receptors derive from a young woman with acute or convalescent COVID-19.

J is TRBJ2-1 and V is TRBV5-5, with D perhaps matching TRBD2 (6 bases). The V and J ends lost 4 bases and 4 bases respectively, with 18 bases between them. The length of the CDR3 is 16 residues. Per germline, CDR1 SGHKS and CDR2 YYEKEE (reference sequence). The CDR3 sequence is CASSHFVSSGYNEQFF. The CDR3 bases are TGTGCCAGCAGCCACTTCGTGAGTAGCGGTTACAATGAGCAGTTCTTC.

This sequence joins TRBV9 and TRBJ2-7, with D tentatively TRBD1 (7 bases). The V end was cut by 0 bases, the J end by 3 bases, with 13 bases between. Germline values: CDR1 SGDLS, CDR2 YYNGEE. This CDR3 has 15 residues. This CDR3 is CASSVAAGQIYEQYF. The CDR3, as DNA: TGTGCCAGCAGCGTAGCTGCGGGACAGATCTACGAGCAGTACTTC. Looking up the rest from reference TRBV9 and TRBJ2-7 gives the full variable domain: DSGVTQTPKHLITATGQRVTLRCSPRSGDLSVYWYQQSLDQGLQFLIQYYNGEERAKGNILERFSAQQFPDLHSELNLSSLELGDSALYFCASSVAAGQIYEQYFGPGTRLTVT.

The rearrangement links TRBV9 to TRBJ1-4; the D gene is possibly TRBD1 (6 bases). Trimming removed 4 bases from V and 2 bases from J, with 12 bases in between. The CDR3 has 15 amino acids. CDR1 is SGDLS, CDR2 YYNGEE, per germline. CDR3 amino acids: CASSPQGNTNEKLFF. The CDR3 bases are TGTGCCAGCAGCCCACAGGGAAATACTAATGAAAAACTGTTTTTT.

The rearrangement links TRBV7-9 to TRBJ2-1, with 7 bases fitting TRBD2. The CDR3 runs 14 residues. Germline CDR1 SEHNR, CDR2 FQNEAQ (reference sequence). V gave up 1 base and J gave up 6 bases; unmatched junction bases: 3. The CDR3 nucleotides are TGTGCCAGCAGCTTAGTTCCGGGGGGCAATGAGCAGTTCTTC. It specifies CASSLVPGGNEQFF.

The gene calls are TRBV11-3 and TRBJ1-1; no clear D. CDR1 is SGHNT and CDR2 is YENEEA in the germline V gene. Trimming stripped 2 bases from V and 1 base from J, with 8 bases between. CDR3 length: 14 residues. The CDR3 protein is CASSLSGENTEAFF. CDR3 sequence (DNA): TGTGCCAGCAGCTTATCCGGGGAGAACACTGAAGCTTTCTTT.

CDR3 loop: CASSHGGPGQPQHF. Here the CDR3 DNA reads TGTGCCAGCAGTCACGGGGGGCCGGGGCAGCCCCAGCATTTT. The rearrangement links TRBV5-6 to TRBJ1-5; D may be TRBD1 (6 bases). Germline CDR1 and CDR2: SGHDT and YYEEEE. The CDR3 runs 14 residues. Trimming removed 5 bases at V and 7 bases at J, with 16 bases between.

The chain links TRBV3-1 (or the pseudogene TRBV3-2) to TRBJ1-1, with D possibly being TRBD1 (5 bases). The V gene lost 4 bases and the J gene lost 1 base, with 10 bases spanning the gap. The CDR3 has 14 amino acids. Germline CDR1 is LGHDT and CDR2 is YNNKEL (reference sequence). CDR3 DNA: TGTGCCAGCAGCCGCGGACACCCGAACACTGAAGCTTTCTTT. Its translation is CASSRGHPNTEAFF.

The chain joins TRBV2 to TRBJ1-1; 9 bases are a match to TRBD1. The CDR3 sequence is 14 residues long. Germline loops: CDR1 SNHLY, CDR2 FYNNEI. V trimming: 6 bases; J trimming: 6 bases; junction bases outside the gene matches: 8. CDR3 DNA: TGTGCCAGCAGGGGAGGACAGGGGCGACCTGAAGCTTTCTTT. It specifies CASRGGQGRPEAFF.

The chain has TRBV30 and TRBJ1-2, with 7 bases matching TRBD1. Trimming cost V 6 bases and J 3 bases; bases outside gene matches: 13. The CDR3 is 15 residues long. Germline V CDR1 and CDR2: GTSNPN, SVGIG (reference sequence). The CDR3 reads CACNPPLTGYYGYTF. In DNA form, the CDR3 reads TGTGCCTGCAACCCACCCTTGACAGGGTACTATGGCTACACCTTC.

V usage is TRBV7-2 and J usage is TRBJ1-1; unclear D gene. The germline V and J ends were trimmed by 5 bases and 0 bases, with 10 bases remaining between them. CDR3 length: 14 amino acids. In germline, CDR1 is SGHTA, CDR2 FQGNSA. This CDR3 is CASSPGAVNTEAFF. The CDR3 coding sequence is TGTGCCAGCAGCCCGGGAGCCGTGAACACTGAAGCTTTCTTT.

V usage is TRBV9 and J usage is TRBJ1-5; D call uncertain. Trimming cost V 4 bases and J 9 bases, with 20 bases left between them. The CDR3 loop spans 15 amino acids. Germline CDR1 and CDR2: SGDLS and YYNGEE. CDR3 DNA: TGTGCCAGCAGCCCCGAAGGTGAGGCCCTATCGCCCCAGCATTTT. As protein: CASSPEGEALSPQHF.

The chain is built from TRBV11-3 and TRBJ2-2; D remains ambiguous. Deletions cut 0 bases from V and 5 bases from J, with 7 bases between. The germline V gene encodes CDR1 SGHNT and CDR2 YENEEA. The CDR3 runs to 14 residues. CDR3 DNA: TGTGCCAGCAGCTTAGAACCGGAGACCGGGGAGCTGTTTTTT. Protein: CASSLEPETGELFF.

The V call is TRBV30, the J call TRBJ1-5; D may be TRBD1 (6 bases). Trimming pared 1 base from V and 3 bases from J, leaving 13 bases between. The CDR3 sequence is 15 residues long. Germline V gene data show CDR1 as GTSNPN and CDR2 as SVGIG (reference sequence). The CDR3 DNA sequence: TGTGCCTGGAGTGGCGCAGGGGCCTTCAATCAGCCCCAGCATTTT. The encoded protein is CAWSGAGAFNQPQHF.

The chain recombines TRBV10-3 with TRBJ1-2, with 7 bases identical to TRBD1. The CDR3 spans 17 residues. The V gene's germline CDR1 is ENHRY and CDR2 SYGVKD. The trim removed 2 bases at V and 4 bases at J, leaving 13 bases unmatched. CDR3 nucleotides: TGTGCCATCAGTGAGGGAGGGACAGTAACAAGATTCTATGGCTACACCTTC. This encodes CAISEGGTVTRFYGYTF.

Turning to this clone: One junction end disagrees with the germline gene, perhaps due to a read error. V usage is TRBV24-1 and J usage is TRBJ2-7; D is perhaps TRBD1 (5 bases). From germline, CDR1 is KGHDR and CDR2 SFDVKD. CDR3 length: 12 residues. The CDR3 DNA reads as TGTGCCACCAGTGATTCCCAGGGCCCTGTCACTTGG. It encodes CATSDSQGPVTW.

The chain is built from TRBV5-6 and TRBJ1-1; D is unresolved. Germline V lookup: CDR1 SGHDT, CDR2 YYEEEE. V lost 4 bases and J 4 bases, leaving 5 bases between the germline ends. CDR3 length: 11 residues. CDR3 coding DNA: TGTGCCAGCAGCGACTTCACTGAAGCTTTCTTT. Its translation is CASSDFTEAFF.

V and J are TRBV6-5 and TRBJ1-1, with D uncertain. The CDR3 totals 13 residues. V gave up 5 bases and J gave up 5 bases, with 12 bases separating them. CDR1 is MNHEY, CDR2 SVGAGI, per germline. CDR3 bases: TGTGCCAGCAGTCCCTCGAGAGGTACTGAAGCTTTCTTT. It encodes CASSPSRGTEAFF.

This chain uses TRBV6-1 with TRBJ1-2; no clear D gene. The CDR3 covers 16 residues. Per the germline V gene, CDR1 is MNHNS and CDR2 is SASEGT. Trimming pared 2 bases from V and 0 bases from J, leaving 13 bases between. As DNA, the CDR3 is TGTGCCAGCAGTGAAAACGTCAGGCTCTCTAACTATGGCTACACCTTC. It encodes CASSENVRLSNYGYTF.

The rearrangement joins TRBV13 to TRBJ1-5; 7 bases agree with TRBD1. This CDR3 comprises 14 residues. Unmatched junction bases numbered 4, after V lost 5 bases and J lost 3 bases. Germline V gene sequence: CDR1 PRHDT, CDR2 FYEKMQ (reference sequence). The CDR3 protein is CASSPTGTNQPQHF. The CDR3 region has the DNA TGTGCCAGCAGCCCGACAGGGACCAATCAGCCCCAGCATTTT.

J is TRBJ2-1 and V is TRBV6-5; 9 positions match TRBD1. Germline assignment: CDR1 MNHEY and CDR2 SVGAGI. The CDR3 is made up of 14 amino acids. The V segment lost 2 bases and the J segment 6 bases; nucleotides outside the gene matches: 2. CDR3 sequence: CASSYPGQGNEQFF. In DNA, the CDR3 is TGTGCCAGCAGTTACCCGGGACAGGGCAATGAGCAGTTCTTC.

The J gene is TRBJ2-2, the V gene TRBV19; 9 bases align to TRBD2. Germline CDR1 LNHDA, CDR2 SQIVND (reference sequence). This CDR3 is 18 amino acids long. With V trimmed by 5 bases and J by 3 bases, 13 bases remained unmatched. DNA of the CDR3: TGTGCCAGTAGTCCCCGGCTAGCGGGGTCCCTAGACACCGGGGAGCTGTTTTTT. It encodes CASSPRLAGSLDTGELFF.

This rearrangement joins TRBV24-1 to TRBJ1-1; 11 positions match TRBD1. The junction had 2 bases not matched to a gene; V was cut back by 7 bases and J by 5 bases. Per germline, CDR1 KGHDR and CDR2 SFDVKD. This CDR3 contains 13 residues. CDR3 DNA sequence: TGTGCCACCAGGCGGGACAGGGGGACTGAAGCTTTCTTT. Encoded protein: CATRRDRGTEAFF.

The chain couples TRBV3-1 (or the pseudogene TRBV3-2) to TRBJ1-5, with 8 bases lining up with TRBD1. The CDR3 consists of 14 residues. Germline CDR1 LGHDT, CDR2 YNNKEL (reference sequence). Losses at the gene ends were 4 bases for V and 3 bases for J; bases not matched to a gene: 2. As DNA, the CDR3 is TGTGCCAGCAGCCGGACAGGGAACAATCAGCCCCAGCATTTT. It encodes CASSRTGNNQPQHF.

The CDR3 sequence is CASSLTGASNQPQHF. The CDR3 DNA reads TGTGCCAGCAGCTTAACAGGGGCTAGCAATCAGCCCCAGCATTTT. The chain links TRBV7-3 to TRBJ1-5; D is possibly TRBD1 (5 bases). V lost 0 bases and J 0 bases, leaving 6 bases between the germline ends. The CDR3 extends over 15 amino acids. Germline CDR1 SGHTA, CDR2 FQGTGA.

The chain is built from TRBV7-8 and TRBJ1-4; 8 bases line up with TRBD1. Germline V gene lookup returns CDR1 SGHVS and CDR2 FQNEAQ. The CDR3 sequence is 14 residues long. Germline trimming cut 5 bases from V and 8 bases from J; bases unmatched to any gene: 7. Written as DNA, the CDR3 is TGTGCCAGCAGCCGCGGACAGGGTGACGAAAAACTGTTTTTT. This encodes CASSRGQGDEKLFF.

Only a few counts were recorded for this clone. The J gene is TRBJ1-1, the V gene TRBV15; D uncertain. CDR1 is LNHNV and CDR2 is YYDKDF in the germline V gene (reference sequence). The V end lost 3 bases, the J end lost 1 base, and 6 bases lay between the germline ends. The CDR3 covers 13 residues. CDR3 DNA: TGTGCCACCAGCAGGGAGGGGAACACTGAAGCTTTCTTT. This codes for CATSREGNTEAFF.